Here is one T cell receptor beta chain with its context. The antigen it recognizes is unknown. No quality values exist for individual bases; no much larger clone is one base distant. Using the deep immunoSEQ assay, TCR CDR3 regions were amplified from genomic DNA by multiplex PCR. Extracted genomic DNA from each cell subset was spread evenly across all wells of several immunoSEQ 96-well plates, with each plate serving as a replicate. For sorted subsets, 200 to 250 ng genomic DNA, equal to tens of thousands of T cell genomes, was loaded into each replicate PCR. Purified libraries were measured with a Qubit 3.0 fluorometer, size-checked on a Bioanalyzer 2100, and measured again with the KAPA Library Quantification kit. Each immunoSEQ 96-well plate was sequenced on its own single-read 150-cycle Illumina NextSeq 550 flow cell. Under the source paper's analysis protocol: Because the immunoSEQ output included only junctional sequences and no quality scores, the filtering could not be the same as the filtering used for full-length reads. Sequences were annotated with PyIR, a Python wrapper for IgBLAST v1.9, using IMGT germline references to assign V/J genes and CDR3. Reads were filtered out if the reads had weak V/J assignments (E-value above 1e-6), no CDR3, stop codons, out-of-frame junctions, or ambiguous translated residues. V3J clonotypes were defined as sequences sharing an identical inferred V gene, J gene, and CDR3 amino acid sequence. To compute the percentage overlap between repertoires, the number of shared unique clonotypes was divided by the size of the smaller repertoire. Richness of each repertoire was evaluated using RTK rarefaction, the Chao1 estimator, and Recon v2.1 estimates of unobserved clonotypes. OLGA was used to compute generation probabilities for all TCRbeta clonotypes that the gDNA method yielded from four donors. TCRdb carries this immuneACCESS record with in-frame sequences only. Its versions omit some clonotypes, under half of them owing to an unresolved V gene in the studies checked, with the rest unexplained. V and J calls and clone size are given by that table; D and trimming were obtained from the DNA. The sample profile shows hundreds of thousands of clones; about 96% of them were found once. The ten largest clonotypes hold 0.11% of the sample.

These data are taken from a study of shared clonotypes between healthy human individuals (dated by TCRdb to the early 2020s). Turning to the overall study: The cohort comprised a couple of women and three men aged 18 to 49 years. For each donor, three plates each were used for CD4 naive and CD4 memory, two plates were used for CD8 naive, and one plate was used for CD8 memory. Blood TCR repertoires of roughly 5 healthy adults were deeply sequenced to estimate repertoire size and the extent of clonotype sharing between individuals. Leukapheresis yielded between about 0.94 and 9.5 billion PBMCs per donor. Different laboratories and diverse techniques were used to prepare libraries and sequence TCR repertoires, to increase sequencing depth and limit assay-specific biases.

Paper-wide results and their limitations: Only blood was sampled, and tissue TCR repertoires likely differ from those in blood. Incomplete sequencing was indicated by rarefaction of sorted-subset datasets, despite the large sequencing depth. The genetic and exposure-history diversity represented was limited by the small number of donors. Naive subsets generally had larger estimated clonotype richness than memory subsets did. Pairwise subsampling indicated that sequencing depth was expected to affect the degree of clonotype sharing among donors. Compared with non-shared clonotypes, clonotypes shared by all four sorted-subset donors had higher generation probabilities. Across four donors, approximately 4.6% of naive CD4, 3% to 3.5% of naive CD8, approximately 2.5% of memory CD4, and around 0.4% of memory CD8 clonotypes were shared.

CDR3 length: 14 amino acids, cysteine to phenylalanine. Only the CDR3 DNA stays, 42 bases, in frame from base 1. From the germline V gene, CDR1 is SQVTM and CDR2 is ANQGSEA. The germline V end is reduced by 4 bases and the J end by 13 bases; junction bases left unmatched: 11. CD8 naive samples were CD45RO-negative cells positively selected for CCR7, giving a CD45RA+CCR7+ population that excluded TemRA cells. The donors were healthy, HIV-negative adults who had no recently reported acute infections or vaccinations. Only Caucasian adults living in Nashville, Tennessee, USA were represented among the donors. Blood was collected by leukapheresis, and PBMCs were isolated by Ficoll-Histopaque density gradient centrifugation and then cryopreserved in liquid nitrogen vapor phase. Analytical flow cytometry was used to check the purity and quantity of each magnetically sorted T cell population. Each sorted fraction had its genomic DNA isolated and then quantified by UV absorbance on a Nanodrop 2000c.

Material: naive CD8+ T cells sorted from blood. What this sample's cell subset or site label stands for: CD45RA+CCR7+. Recombination connected TRBV29-1 to TRBJ2-1; TRBD2 aligns with 12 central bases. The TCR was taken from a woman in her thirties in good health. The DNA sequence is as follows: TGCAGCGTTGTTCTAGCGGGAGGGTTTGGGAGTCAGTTCTTC. Its protein reads: CSVVLAGGFGSQFF.